The rows below give T cell receptor beta chains drawn from one sample of a study of tumor and adjacent non-tumor tissue in lung cancer. One entry per CDR3 protein, called by TCRdb with MiXCR from the multiplex PCR reads. Of more than 45,000 distinct CDR3 sequences listed, around 59% were seen once; the top ten hold around 30%. The sample taken for sequencing was distant non-tumor lung tissue. The receptors come from a woman aged 65 to 85 with non-small cell lung cancer. The CDR3 runs from the conserved cysteine through the conserved F or W. The D gene is left open where the match is weak. Only some rows state a clone size, as once, few, many or a class for expanded clones.

J | size | D | V | CDR3 | DNA
TRBJ1-2 | many | - | TRBV12-3/TRBV12-4 | CASSPNIDSNYGYTF | TGTGCCAGCAGCCCGAATATAGACAGCAACTATGGCTACACCTTC
TRBJ2-7 | few | TRBD1 | TRBV5-1 | CAGSLAGTEDEQYF | TGCGCCGGCAGCTTGGCCGGGACAGAGGACGAGCAGTACTTC
TRBJ2-3 | - | - | TRBV5-4 | CARSSDLESDTQYF | TGTGCCAGAAGCTCCGATTTGGAATCAGATACACAGTATTTT
TRBJ2-1 | - | - | TRBV4-2 | CAISLAWDNEQSF | TGTGCCATCAGCTTGGCATGGGACAATGAGCAGTCCTTC
TRBJ2-1 | - | - | TRBV11-1 | CASSPGPVGEQLF | TGTGCCAGCAGCCCGGGACCCGTCGGTGAACAATTATTC
TRBJ1-1 | - | TRBD1 | TRBV11-3 | CACSSGQGFTEAFF | TGTGCCTGCAGCTCAGGACAGGGCTTCACTGAAGCTTTCTTT
TRBJ1-1 | - | - | TRBV6-5 | CVSSLNYRIEAFF | TGTGTCAGCAGCCTCAACTACAGGATTGAAGCTTTCTTT
TRBJ2-3 | once | TRBD2 | TRBV10-3 | CAISAGGPLDTQYF | TGTGCCATCAGTGCGGGAGGGCCTCTAGATACACAGTATTTT
TRBJ2-2 | once | TRBD2 | TRBV24-1 | CATGDCGTSENTGKLFF | TGTGCCACCGGTGACTGTGGGACTAGCGAGAACACCGGGAAGCTGTTTTTT
TRBJ2-7 | - | TRBD2 | TRBV28 | CASRPSAGRQYF | TGTGCCAGCAGGCCATCAGCGGGACGGCAGTACTTC
TRBJ1-5 | - | TRBD1 | TRBV11-2 | CVSSLGTGGNNQPQHF | TGTGTCAGCAGCTTAGGGACAGGGGGGAATAATCAGCCCCAGCATTTT
TRBJ2-5 | - | - | TRBV7-3 | CASSLTKDQETQYF | TGTGCCAGCAGCCTTACAAAGGACCAAGAGACCCAGTACTTC
TRBJ2-5 | - | - | TRBV12-5 | CASGLYPGTPQVTQYF | TGTGCTAGTGGTTTGTATCCAGGTACCCCGCAAGTGACCCAGTACTTC
TRBJ2-3 | few | - | TRBV5-1 | CASRYRGTAGDTQYF | TGCGCCAGCAGATACAGAGGCACGGCTGGTGATACGCAGTATTTT
TRBJ1-2 | many | TRBD1 | TRBV12-3/TRBV12-4 | CASSLSGQGSSNYGYTF | TGTGCCAGCAGTTTATCGGGACAGGGATCTTCTAACTATGGCTACACCTTC
TRBJ1-1 | - | - | TRBV12-3/TRBV12-4 | CAGSMTNEAFF | TGTGCCGGCAGTATGACAAATGAAGCTTTCTTT
TRBJ1-6 | - | - | TRBV6-1 | CTSSDGSSPLHF | TGTACCAGCAGTGACGGTAGTTCCCCCCTCCACTTC
TRBJ1-1 | - | - | TRBV5-6 | CASSGQSTEAFF | TGTGCCAGCAGCGGTCAGAGTACTGAAGCTTTCTTT
TRBJ2-1 | - | - | TRBV29-1 | CCVRLDSDNEQFF | TGCTGCGTTCGACTAGATTCCGACAATGAGCAGTTCTTC
TRBJ2-5 | few | TRBD2 | TRBV6-5 | CANSYSLVAGEETQYF | TGTGCCAACAGTTACTCGCTTGTGGCGGGGGAAGAGACCCAGTACTTC
TRBJ2-2 | many | TRBD1 | TRBV7-9 | CASSPTGGTGELFF | TGTGCCAGCAGCCCAACAGGGGGCACCGGGGAGCTGTTTTTT
TRBJ2-5 | many | - | TRBV7-8 | CASSSTRPKETQYF | TGTGCCAGCAGCTCTACCAGACCCAAAGAGACCCAGTACTTC
TRBJ1-4 | - | TRBD1 | TRBV7-9 | CTSSTYRARDRDREKLFF | TGTACCAGCAGCACATACCGCGCGCGGGACAGAGATAGGGAAAAACTGTTTTTT
TRBJ1-6 | - | - | TRBV6-6 | CANSYNGGTNSPLHF | TGTGCAAACAGTTACAATGGGGGGACGAATTCACCCCTCCACTTT
TRBJ1-1 | - | - | TRBV28 | CASNEQVDTEAFF | TGTGCCAGCAATGAACAGGTGGACACTGAAGCTTTCTTT
TRBJ1-2 | - | - | TRBV20-1 | CSARADSINYGYTF | TGCAGTGCTAGAGCGGACAGTATTAACTATGGCTACACCTTC
TRBJ2-1 | - | TRBD2 | TRBV7-9 | CSTSYKGLGDQFF | TGTTCGACTAGCTACAAAGGGTTGGGTGACCAGTTCTTC